Sequencing of this TCR beta chain was carried out in a study of Ad26.COV2.S vaccination and SARS-CoV-2 variants. Study-wide background: The trial was COV1001 and the donor's arm was Ad26.COV2.S. Study findings and constraints: Post-vaccination breadth of spike-specific CD8+ and CD4+ T cell responses was reportedly substantial. Higher spike-specific TCR breadth was found in vaccine recipients than in placebo recipients. Possibly, TCR breadth and depth analyses underestimated total T cell responses.

J lost 2 bases, V lost 3 bases, and 11 bases had no gene match. CDR3 length equals 17 residues. Germline CDR1 and CDR2: MNHEY and SMNVEV (reference sequence). Note on this clone: Its antigen remains unidentified.

Repertoires were generated with immunoSEQ multiplex PCR, while TCRdb's copy carries only in-frame clones and drops some. Of approximately 480,000 clones in the sample, around 88% are singletons; the top ten hold roughly 13%. The treatment: some 20 received Ad26.COV2.S at low or high dose, single or two shots; several received placebo; per-sample allocation not given. On day 63 after the first injection, vaccine and placebo recipients gave samples. Sequenced material: peripheral blood, taken in a trial of Ad26.COV2.S vaccine versus placebo. The chain links TRBV27 to TRBJ2-3; 7 nucleotides line up with TRBD2. This receptor was taken from a person between 18 and 65 years old who received the Ad26.COV2.S COVID-19 vaccine or a placebo. The CDR3 nucleotides read TGTGCCAGCAGTTTCCTTAGCAGCGGGATTCACACAGATACGCAGTATTTT. Translation: CASSFLSSGIHTDTQYF.